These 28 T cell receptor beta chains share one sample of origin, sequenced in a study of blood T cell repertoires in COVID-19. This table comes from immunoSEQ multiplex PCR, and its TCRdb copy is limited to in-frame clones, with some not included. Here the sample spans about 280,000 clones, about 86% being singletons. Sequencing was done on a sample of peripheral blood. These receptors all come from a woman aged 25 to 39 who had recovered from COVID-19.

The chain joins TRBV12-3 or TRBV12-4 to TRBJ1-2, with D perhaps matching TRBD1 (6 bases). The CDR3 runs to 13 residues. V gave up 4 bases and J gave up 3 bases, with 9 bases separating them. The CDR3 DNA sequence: TGTGCCAGCAGTTCGACAGGCCACTATGGCTACACCTTC. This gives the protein CASSSTGHYGYTF.

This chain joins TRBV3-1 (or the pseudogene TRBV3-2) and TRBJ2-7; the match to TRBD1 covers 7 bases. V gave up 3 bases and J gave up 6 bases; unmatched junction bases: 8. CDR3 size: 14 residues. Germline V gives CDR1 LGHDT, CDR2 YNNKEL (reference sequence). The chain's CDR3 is CASSHTTGVREQYF. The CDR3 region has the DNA TGTGCCAGCAGCCATACTACAGGGGTTCGCGAGCAGTACTTC.

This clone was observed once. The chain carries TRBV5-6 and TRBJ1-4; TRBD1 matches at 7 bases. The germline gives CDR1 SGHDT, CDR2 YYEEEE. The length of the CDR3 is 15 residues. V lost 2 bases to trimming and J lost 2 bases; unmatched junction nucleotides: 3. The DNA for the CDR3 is TGTGCCAGCAGCTTCCTGACAGGGACTAATGAAAAACTGTTTTTT. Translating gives CASSFLTGTNEKLFF.

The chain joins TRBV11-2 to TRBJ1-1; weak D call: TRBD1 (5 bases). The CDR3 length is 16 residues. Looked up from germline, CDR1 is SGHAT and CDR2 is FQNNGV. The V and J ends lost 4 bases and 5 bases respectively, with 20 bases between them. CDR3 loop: CASSSARRQSGTEAFF. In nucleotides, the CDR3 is TGTGCCAGCAGCTCAGCACGACGACAGTCAGGTACTGAAGCTTTCTTT.

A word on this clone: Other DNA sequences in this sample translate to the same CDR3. The CDR3 region has the DNA TGCGCCAGCAGCTTGGAGGGGGAAGGAACTGAAGCTTTCTTT. Residues: CASSLEGEGTEAFF. This sequence joins TRBV5-1 and TRBJ1-1, with D possibly being TRBD1 (6 bases). This CDR3 is built from 14 residues. CDR1 is SGHRS, CDR2 YFSETQ, per germline. Trimming stripped 0 bases from V and 5 bases from J, with 11 bases between.

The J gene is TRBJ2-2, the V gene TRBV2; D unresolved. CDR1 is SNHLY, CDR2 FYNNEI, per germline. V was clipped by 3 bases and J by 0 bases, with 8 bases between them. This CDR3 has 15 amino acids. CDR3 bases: TGTGCCAGCAGTGAGGGCACCTCGAACACCGGGGAGCTGTTTTTT. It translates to CASSEGTSNTGELFF.

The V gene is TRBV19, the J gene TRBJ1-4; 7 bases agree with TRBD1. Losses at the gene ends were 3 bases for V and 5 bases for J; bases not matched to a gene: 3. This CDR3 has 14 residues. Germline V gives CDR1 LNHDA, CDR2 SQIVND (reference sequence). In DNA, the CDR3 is TGTGCCAGTAGTATCGCAGGGGGGAATGAAAAACTGTTTTTT. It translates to CASSIAGGNEKLFF.

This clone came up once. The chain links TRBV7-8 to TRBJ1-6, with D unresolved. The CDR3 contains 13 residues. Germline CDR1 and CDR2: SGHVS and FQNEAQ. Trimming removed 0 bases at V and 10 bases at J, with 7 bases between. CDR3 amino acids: CASSLAGSSPLHF. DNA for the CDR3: TGTGCCAGCAGCTTAGCTGGGAGCTCACCCCTCCACTTT.

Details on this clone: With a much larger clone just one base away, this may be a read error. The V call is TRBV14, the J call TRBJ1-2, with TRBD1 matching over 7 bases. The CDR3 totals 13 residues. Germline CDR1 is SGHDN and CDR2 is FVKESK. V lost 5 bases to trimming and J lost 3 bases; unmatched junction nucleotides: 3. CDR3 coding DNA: TGTGCCAGCAGCTCAGACAGGGACTATGGCTACACCTTC. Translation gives CASSSDRDYGYTF.

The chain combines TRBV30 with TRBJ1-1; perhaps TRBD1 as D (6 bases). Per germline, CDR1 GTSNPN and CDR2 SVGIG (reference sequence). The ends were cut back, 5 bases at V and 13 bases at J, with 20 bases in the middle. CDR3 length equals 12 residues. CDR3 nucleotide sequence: TGTGCCTGGCGGGACATGAACACTGAGGGTTTCTTT. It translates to CAWRDMNTEGFF.

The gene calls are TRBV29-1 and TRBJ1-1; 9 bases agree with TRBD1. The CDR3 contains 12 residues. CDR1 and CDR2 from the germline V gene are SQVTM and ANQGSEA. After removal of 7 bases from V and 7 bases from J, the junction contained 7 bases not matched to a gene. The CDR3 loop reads CSAGTGFGEAFF. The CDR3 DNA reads TGCAGCGCTGGGACAGGGTTTGGTGAAGCTTTCTTT. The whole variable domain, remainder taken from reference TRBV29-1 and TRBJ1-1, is SAVISQKPSRDICQRGTSLTIQCQVDSQVTMMFWYRQQPGQSLTLIATANQGSEATYESGFVIDKFPISRPNLTFSTLTVSNMSPEDSSIYLCSAGTGFGEAFFGQGTRLTVV.

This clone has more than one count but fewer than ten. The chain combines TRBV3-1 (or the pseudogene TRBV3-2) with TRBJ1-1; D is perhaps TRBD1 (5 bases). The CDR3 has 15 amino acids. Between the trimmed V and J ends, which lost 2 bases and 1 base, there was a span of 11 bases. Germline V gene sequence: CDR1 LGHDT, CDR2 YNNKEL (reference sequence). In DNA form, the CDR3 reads TGTGCCAGCAGCCAATTTAGACAGAGGAACACTGAAGCTTTCTTT. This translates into CASSQFRQRNTEAFF.

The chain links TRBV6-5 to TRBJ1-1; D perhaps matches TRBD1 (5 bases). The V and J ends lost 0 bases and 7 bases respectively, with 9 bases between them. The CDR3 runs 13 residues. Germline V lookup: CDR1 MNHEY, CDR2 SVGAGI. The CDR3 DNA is TGTGCCAGCAGTTACTCGTTCACAGGTGAAGCTTTCTTT. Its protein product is CASSYSFTGEAFF.

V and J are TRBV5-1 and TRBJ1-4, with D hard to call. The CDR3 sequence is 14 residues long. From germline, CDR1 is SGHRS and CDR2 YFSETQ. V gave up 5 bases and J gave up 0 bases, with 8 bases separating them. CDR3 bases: TGCGCCAGCAGAACTTACGCAACTAATGAAAAACTGTTTTTT. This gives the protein CASRTYATNEKLFF. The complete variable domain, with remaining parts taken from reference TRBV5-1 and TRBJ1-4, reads KAGVTQTPRYLIKTRGQQVTLSCSPISGHRSVSWYQQTPGQGLQFLFEYFSETQRNKGNFPGRFSGRQFSNSRSEMNVSTLELGDSALYLCASRTYATNEKLFFGSGTQLSVL.

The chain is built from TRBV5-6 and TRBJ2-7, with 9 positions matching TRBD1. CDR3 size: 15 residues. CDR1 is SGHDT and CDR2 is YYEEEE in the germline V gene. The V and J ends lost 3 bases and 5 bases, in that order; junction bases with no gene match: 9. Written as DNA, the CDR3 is TGTGCCAGCAGCTGGGCCGGGACAGGGCCCCACGAGCAGTACTTC. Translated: CASSWAGTGPHEQYF.

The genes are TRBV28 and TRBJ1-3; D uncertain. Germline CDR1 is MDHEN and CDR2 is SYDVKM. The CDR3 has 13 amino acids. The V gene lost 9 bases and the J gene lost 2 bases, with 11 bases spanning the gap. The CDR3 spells CARSGSPGNTIYF. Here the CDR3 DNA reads TGTGCCAGATCGGGGAGTCCTGGAAACACCATATATTTT.

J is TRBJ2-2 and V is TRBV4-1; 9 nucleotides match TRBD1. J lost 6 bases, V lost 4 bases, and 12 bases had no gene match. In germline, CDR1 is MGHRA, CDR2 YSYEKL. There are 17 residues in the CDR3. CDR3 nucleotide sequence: TGCGCCAGCAGCCGGCGATCCGGGACAGGGACCTCCGGGGAGCTGTTTTTT. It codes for CASSRRSGTGTSGELFF.

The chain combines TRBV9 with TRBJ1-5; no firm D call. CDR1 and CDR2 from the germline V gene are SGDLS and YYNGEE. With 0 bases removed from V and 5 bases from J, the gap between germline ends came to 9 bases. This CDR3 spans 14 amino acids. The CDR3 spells CASSVGGMDQPQHF. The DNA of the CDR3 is TGTGCCAGCAGCGTAGGCGGGATGGATCAGCCCCAGCATTTT.

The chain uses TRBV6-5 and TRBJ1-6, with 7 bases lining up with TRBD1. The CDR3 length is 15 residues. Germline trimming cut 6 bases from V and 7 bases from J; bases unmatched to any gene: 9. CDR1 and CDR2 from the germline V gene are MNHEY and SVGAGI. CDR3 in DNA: TGTGCCAGCAGATCGGTTCCGGACAGGAATTCACCCCTCCACTTT. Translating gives CASRSVPDRNSPLHF.

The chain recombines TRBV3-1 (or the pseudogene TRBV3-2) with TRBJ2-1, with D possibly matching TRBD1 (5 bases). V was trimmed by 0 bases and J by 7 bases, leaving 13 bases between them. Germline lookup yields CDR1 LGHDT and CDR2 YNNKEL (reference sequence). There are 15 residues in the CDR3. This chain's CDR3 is CASSQETLTENEQFF. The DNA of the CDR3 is TGTGCCAGCAGCCAAGAGACGTTGACAGAAAATGAGCAGTTCTTC.

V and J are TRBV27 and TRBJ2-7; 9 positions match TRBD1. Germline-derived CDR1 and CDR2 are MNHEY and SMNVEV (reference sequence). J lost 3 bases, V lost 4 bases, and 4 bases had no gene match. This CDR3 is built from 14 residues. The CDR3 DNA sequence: TGTGCCAGCAGTTGGACAGGGGCGGTCTACGAGCAGTACTTC. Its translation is CASSWTGAVYEQYF.

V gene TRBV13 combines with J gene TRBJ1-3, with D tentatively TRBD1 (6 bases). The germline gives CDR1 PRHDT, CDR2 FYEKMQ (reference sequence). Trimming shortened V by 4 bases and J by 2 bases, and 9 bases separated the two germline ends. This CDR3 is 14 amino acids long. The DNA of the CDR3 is TGTGCCAGCAGCTCTTACAGGGCTGGAAACACCATATATTTT. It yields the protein CASSSYRAGNTIYF.

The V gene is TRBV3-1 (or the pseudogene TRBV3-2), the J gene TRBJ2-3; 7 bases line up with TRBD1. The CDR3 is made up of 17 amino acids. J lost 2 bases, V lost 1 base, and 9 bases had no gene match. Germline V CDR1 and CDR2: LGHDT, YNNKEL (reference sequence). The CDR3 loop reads CASSQAPRDRYTDTQYF. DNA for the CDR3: TGTGCCAGCAGCCAAGCTCCCCGGGACAGATACACAGATACGCAGTATTTT.

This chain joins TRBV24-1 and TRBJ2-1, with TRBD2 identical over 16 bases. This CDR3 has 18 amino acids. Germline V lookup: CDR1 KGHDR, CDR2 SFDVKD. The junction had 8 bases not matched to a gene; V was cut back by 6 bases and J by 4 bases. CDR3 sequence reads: CATSTGTSGRAGYNEQFF. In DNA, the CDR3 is TGTGCCACCAGTACCGGGACTAGCGGGAGGGCAGGTTACAATGAGCAGTTCTTC.

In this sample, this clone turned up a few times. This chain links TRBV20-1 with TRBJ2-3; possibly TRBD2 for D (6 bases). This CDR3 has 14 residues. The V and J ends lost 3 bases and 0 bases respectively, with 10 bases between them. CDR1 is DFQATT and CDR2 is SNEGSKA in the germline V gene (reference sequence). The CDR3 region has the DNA TGCAGTGCTAGTGCGGGGACTAGCACAGATACGCAGTATTTT. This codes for CSASAGTSTDTQYF.

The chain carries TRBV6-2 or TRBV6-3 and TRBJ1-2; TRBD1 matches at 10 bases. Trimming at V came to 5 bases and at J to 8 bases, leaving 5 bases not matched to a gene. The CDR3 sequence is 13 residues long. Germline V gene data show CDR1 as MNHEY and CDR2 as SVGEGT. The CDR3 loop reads CASSTRDRGGYTF. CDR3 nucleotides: TGTGCCAGCAGTACCCGGGACAGGGGCGGCTACACCTTC.

This CDR3 is CASSASSRFGNTIYF. The CDR3 DNA follows: TGTGCCAGCAGCGCCTCGTCCCGGTTTGGAAACACCATATATTTT. V usage is TRBV9 and J usage is TRBJ1-3; D is ambiguous. Germline assignment: CDR1 SGDLS and CDR2 YYNGEE. V was clipped by 3 bases and J by 3 bases, with 13 bases between them. CDR3 size: 15 residues.

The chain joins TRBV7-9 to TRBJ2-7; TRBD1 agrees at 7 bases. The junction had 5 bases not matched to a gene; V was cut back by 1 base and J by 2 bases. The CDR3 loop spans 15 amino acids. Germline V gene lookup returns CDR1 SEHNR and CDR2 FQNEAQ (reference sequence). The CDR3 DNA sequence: TGTGCCAGCAGCTTAGAAGGGGGCGGTCCCTACGAGCAGTACTTC. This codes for CASSLEGGGPYEQYF.